Each of the 25 T cell receptor beta chains below was sequenced from the same sample in a study of post-analysis software for immune sequencing data. No antigen has been assigned to these receptors. Study-wide points: About five TRBV segments, including TRBV5-6, TRBV5-1 and TRBV20-1, were more frequent in patients than controls.

Tagging with unique molecular identifiers was a feature of the TCR beta cDNA libraries. Each CDR3 protein is one row after TCRdb ran MiXCR on the PCR reads. The repertoire holds roughly 870,000 distinct CDR3 sequences, with about 57% as singletons. The sample comprised blood. The source of these receptors is a girl between 10 and 17 years old with multiple sclerosis.

This rearrangement joins TRBV29-1 to TRBJ1-5, with TRBD1 identical over 7 bases. Germline CDR1 and CDR2: SQVTM and ANQGSEA. Losses at the gene ends were 6 bases for V and 5 bases for J; bases not matched to a gene: 7. The CDR3 contains 13 residues. The CDR3 DNA follows: TGCAGCGTGGTTGACAGGGTGGATCAGCCCCAGCATTTT. The encoded protein is CSVVDRVDQPQHF.

This clonotype was detected a few times. DNA of the CDR3: TGTGCCAGCAGGGCCCCCGGGTTCCGCACAGATACGCAGTATTTT. The encoded protein is CASRAPGFRTDTQYF. This chain joins TRBV6-1 and TRBJ2-3; the D is unclear. CDR1 and CDR2 (germline): MNHNS, SASEGT. The CDR3 is 15 residues long. V shed 6 bases and J shed 1 base, with 14 bases lying between them.

This clonotype was observed a handful of times. One end of the junction varies from germline; a read error may be responsible. For the CDR3, the DNA is TGTGCCAGCAGTTTAGGGGTGGCGTTCTTC. Translating it yields CASSLGVAFF. The J gene is TRBJ2-7, the V gene TRBV12-3 or TRBV12-4, with D unclear. The CDR3 is 10 residues long.

The gene calls are TRBV6-5 and TRBJ2-1; 13 bases map to TRBD2. This CDR3 is 15 amino acids long. Germline V gene sequence: CDR1 MNHEY, CDR2 SVGAGI. Trimming cost V 7 bases and J 5 bases; bases outside gene matches: 5. The CDR3 nucleotides are TGTGCCAGCATCCCGACTAGCGGGAGGAACAATGAGCAGTTCTTC. Protein: CASIPTSGRNNEQFF.

This clonotype was found a few times. The chain employs TRBV7-8 and TRBJ2-4; 7 bases map to TRBD2. The germline gives CDR1 SGHVS, CDR2 FQNEAQ. The CDR3 spans 15 residues. J lost 6 bases, V lost 2 bases, and 7 bases had no gene match. The CDR3 region has the DNA TGTGCCAGCAGCTTAACTGGACTAGGTCGAAACATTCAGTACTTC. Protein: CASSLTGLGRNIQYF.

The chain employs TRBV6-5 and TRBJ1-1; weak D call: TRBD1 (6 bases). Looked up from germline, CDR1 is MNHEY and CDR2 is SVGAGI. The CDR3 spans 12 residues. The V end lost 4 bases, the J end lost 10 bases, and 13 bases lay between the germline ends. The CDR3 sequence: CASSFGGAGAFF. The CDR3 bases are TGTGCCAGCAGTTTCGGGGGGGCAGGAGCTTTCTTT.

This clonotype was observed a few times. This rearrangement joins TRBV9 to TRBJ2-7, with TRBD1 matching over 9 bases. This CDR3 has 15 amino acids. Germline-derived CDR1 and CDR2 are SGDLS and YYNGEE. Trimming took 0 bases from V and 5 from J; bases not matched to a gene: 6. Written as DNA, the CDR3 is TGTGCCAGCAGCGTAGCTGGGACAGGGAACGACGAGCAGTACTTC. This translates into CASSVAGTGNDEQYF.

A few counts support this clonotype. This chain connects TRBV5-1 to TRBJ2-3; D possibly corresponds to TRBD1 (5 bases). CDR1 and CDR2 from the germline V gene are SGHRS and YFSETQ. V lost 1 base and J lost 2, with 11 bases in between. CDR3 length: 15 amino acids. CDR3 DNA sequence: TGCGCCAGCAGCTTGATCCAGGGTCCCACAGATACGCAGTATTTT. Encoded protein: CASSLIQGPTDTQYF.

A few counts support this clonotype. This chain uses TRBV9 with TRBJ2-1; 7 bases align to TRBD1. The germline V gene has CDR1 SGDLS and CDR2 YYNGEE. V lost 3 bases and J lost 7; bases outside the gene matches: 13. The CDR3 length is 16 residues. The CDR3 region has the DNA TGTGCCAGCAGCGGCAGCAGGGACAGCTCCTGGAATGAGCAGTTCTTC. This sequence encodes CASSGSRDSSWNEQFF.

J is TRBJ1-5 and V is TRBV20-1; no definite D call. Trimming cost V 1 base and J 3 bases, with 16 bases left between them. Germline V gives CDR1 DFQATT, CDR2 SNEGSKA (reference sequence). CDR3 size: 16 residues. CDR3 sequence: CSARASSGRVNQPQHF. CDR3 in DNA: TGCAGTGCTAGAGCCTCCTCAGGTCGAGTCAATCAGCCCCAGCATTTT.

The V and J genes are TRBV5-1 and TRBJ2-1, with 10 bases identical to TRBD2. The CDR3 runs 16 residues. CDR1 SGHRS and CDR2 YFSETQ come from the germline V gene. Germline trimming cut 1 base from V and 8 bases from J; bases unmatched to any gene: 9. The CDR3: CASSLSLAGVVDEQFF. CDR3 nucleotide sequence: TGCGCCAGCAGCTTGAGTCTAGCGGGAGTCGTGGATGAGCAGTTCTTC. The entire variable domain, with the rest obtained from reference TRBV5-1 and TRBJ2-1, is as follows: KAGVTQTPRYLIKTRGQQVTLSCSPISGHRSVSWYQQTPGQGLQFLFEYFSETQRNKGNFPGRFSGRQFSNSRSEMNVSTLELGDSALYLCASSLSLAGVVDEQFFGPGTRLTVL.

J is TRBJ2-1 and V is TRBV18; maybe TRBD2 (6 bases). The V and J ends lost 3 bases and 10 bases respectively, with 13 bases between them. This CDR3 contains 13 residues. Germline CDR1 and CDR2: KGHSH and LQKENI. DNA for the CDR3: TGTGCCAGCTCACCGGCGGCGGGAATAGAGCAGTTCTTC. Amino acid sequence: CASSPAAGIEQFF. The full variable domain, completed using reference TRBV18 and TRBJ2-1, is NAGVMQNPRHLVRRRGQEARLRCSPMKGHSHVYWYRQLPEEGLKFMVYLQKENIIDESGMPKERFSAEFPKEGPSILRIQQVVRGDSAAYFCASSPAAGIEQFFGPGTRLTVL.

This clonotype was seen only a few times. J is TRBJ2-7 and V is TRBV10-3; D is undetermined. V was clipped by 8 bases and J by 1 base, with 12 bases between them. This CDR3 region has 13 residues. Germline V gives CDR1 ENHRY, CDR2 SYGVKD. DNA of the CDR3: TGTGCCATCGGATCGACCGGTTCCTACGAGCAGTACTTC. Translating gives CAIGSTGSYEQYF.

This chain joins TRBV4-1 and TRBJ2-1; no firm D call. Germline V lookup: CDR1 MGHRA, CDR2 YSYEKL. The ends were cut back, 3 bases at V and 0 bases at J, with 12 bases in the middle. This CDR3 has 16 residues. CDR3 protein: CASSHLTDSSYNEQFF. The CDR3 bases are TGCGCCAGCAGCCACCTGACGGATAGCTCCTACAATGAGCAGTTCTTC.

The V gene is TRBV29-1, the J gene TRBJ1-6; 8 nucleotides line up with TRBD1. V lost 5 bases to trimming and J lost 7 bases; unmatched junction nucleotides: 4. Germline loops: CDR1 SQVTM, CDR2 ANQGSEA. The CDR3 contains 13 residues. In DNA form, the CDR3 reads TGCAGCGTTCAACAGGGGGTCAATTCACCCCTCCACTTT. As protein: CSVQQGVNSPLHF. Using reference TRBV29-1 and TRBJ1-6 for the parts outside the CDR3, the full variable domain is SAVISQKPSRDICQRGTSLTIQCQVDSQVTMMFWYRQQPGQSLTLIATANQGSEATYESGFVIDKFPISRPNLTFSTLTVSNMSPEDSSIYLCSVQQGVNSPLHFGNGTRLTVT.

This clonotype was seen only a few times. The V call is TRBV29-1, the J call TRBJ1-2; unclear D gene. CDR1 SQVTM and CDR2 ANQGSEA come from the germline V gene. Trimming took off 6 bases at V and 0 bases at J, with 14 bases between the two ends. There are 14 residues in the CDR3. The CDR3 coding sequence is TGCAGCGTCCCCTTCGGCGGGTCTAACTATGGCTACACCTTC. It translates to CSVPFGGSNYGYTF.

V is TRBV20-1 and J is TRBJ2-1; 11 nucleotides line up with TRBD2. Per the germline V gene, CDR1 is DFQATT and CDR2 is SNEGSKA (reference sequence). There are 17 residues in the CDR3. J gave up 6 bases and V 6 bases, and 16 bases lay outside the gene matches. The CDR3 reads CSAAWASGRNPLNEQFF. In nucleotides, the CDR3 is TGCAGTGCCGCCTGGGCTAGCGGGAGGAACCCCCTCAATGAGCAGTTCTTC.

This clonotype was seen more than once but under ten times. The CDR3 is CAWSEDRTNYEQYF. The CDR3 nucleotides read TGTGCCTGGAGTGAAGACAGGACTAACTACGAGCAGTACTTC. The chain employs TRBV30 and TRBJ2-7; D possibly uses TRBD1 or TRBD2 (6 bases each). Between the trimmed V and J ends, which lost 1 base and 3 bases, there was a span of 13 bases. Germline lookup yields CDR1 GTSNPN and CDR2 SVGIG (reference sequence). The CDR3 extends over 14 amino acids.

The chain uses TRBV7-9 and TRBJ2-5; D is undetermined. Germline loops: CDR1 SEHNR, CDR2 FQNEAQ (reference sequence). The CDR3 runs to 15 residues. V dropped 0 bases and J dropped 4 bases, with 12 bases sitting between them. The CDR3 sequence: CASSLAGPAGETQYF. The CDR3 DNA reads TGTGCCAGCAGCTTAGCGGGTCCGGCTGGAGAGACCCAGTACTTC.

This clonotype came up a few times. The V gene is TRBV7-9, the J gene TRBJ1-5; D ambiguous. Trimming stripped 1 base from V and 1 base from J, with 8 bases between. This CDR3 is built from 15 residues. Per the germline V gene, CDR1 is SEHNR and CDR2 is FQNEAQ (reference sequence). The CDR3 sequence: CASSLDAESNQPQHF. The CDR3 nucleotides read TGTGCCAGCAGCTTAGATGCAGAGAGCAATCAGCCCCAGCATTTT.

The J gene is TRBJ2-7, the V gene TRBV4-1; D gene ambiguous. The V and J ends lost 0 bases and 4 bases respectively, with 7 bases between them. CDR1 MGHRA and CDR2 YSYEKL come from the germline V gene. This CDR3 has 13 amino acids. CDR3 bases: TGCGCCAGCAGCCAAGATCCGAAGTACGAGCAGTACTTC. Protein: CASSQDPKYEQYF.

This clonotype was observed a few times. The CDR3 sequence is CGAGGYYGYTF. DNA for the CDR3: TGCGGGGCAGGGGGCTACTATGGCTACACCTTC. The rearrangement joins TRBV29-1 to TRBJ1-2, with 8 bases aligning to TRBD1. In germline, CDR1 is SQVTM, CDR2 ANQGSEA. This CDR3 is built from 11 residues.

The chain combines TRBV7-2 with TRBJ1-2; D gene unclear. The V and J ends lost 1 base and 8 bases respectively, with 11 bases between them. The germline gives CDR1 SGHTA, CDR2 FQGNSA. CDR3 length equals 13 residues. The CDR3 nucleotides are TGTGCCAGCAGCTTAGGCAAGGGAACCGGCTACACCTTC. As protein: CASSLGKGTGYTF. Based on the CDR3 plus reference TRBV7-2 and TRBJ1-2, the full variable domain is GAGVSQSPSNKVTEKGKDVELRCDPISGHTALYWYRQSLGQGLEFLIYFQGNSAPDKSGLPSDRFSAERTGGSVSTLTIQRTQQEDSAVYLCASSLGKGTGYTFGSGTRLTVV.

This chain connects TRBV9 to TRBJ2-3; D tentatively reads TRBD1 or TRBD2 (5 bases each). The CDR3 is 18 amino acids. V was pared by 0 bases and J by 0 bases, with 17 bases between. Germline loops: CDR1 SGDLS, CDR2 YYNGEE. The CDR3 is CASSVAPVPGRSTDTQYF. The CDR3 DNA is TGTGCCAGCAGCGTAGCTCCGGTCCCGGGACGAAGCACAGATACGCAGTATTTT.

The chain recombines TRBV29-1 with TRBJ1-2; D is perhaps TRBD1 (6 bases). Looked up from germline, CDR1 is SQVTM and CDR2 is ANQGSEA. The ends were cut back, 7 bases at V and 4 bases at J, with 19 bases in the middle. This CDR3 spans 14 amino acids. CDR3 bases: TGCAGCGCCCGGGGGGGCCGGGGCACCTATGGCTACACCTTC. Translating it yields CSARGGRGTYGYTF.